These T cell receptor beta chains were read from a single sample in a study of radiotherapy plus CTLA-4 blockade in lung cancer. This table comes from immunoSEQ multiplex PCR, and its TCRdb copy is limited to in-frame clones, with some not included. The data contain 85,000 to 120,000 clones, approximately 81% of them singletons. The specimen comprised peripheral blood, sampled from a patient treated with radiotherapy plus ipilimumab. These receptors were collected from a human donor with non-small cell lung cancer that progressed on radiotherapy plus ipilimumab. Some clones in this sample may be carry-over from other donors' samples. Each CDR3 is given with its conserved first and last residue. Fields, in order: V gene, CDR3 length, J gene, CDR3 protein.

TRBV4-3	15	TRBJ1-2	CASSQDRRGTYGYTF
TRBV6-5	13	TRBJ1-6	CASRGLLNSPLHF
TRBV2	15	TRBJ2-3	CASRTGLAGPDTQYF
TRBV10-3	16	TRBJ2-3	CAISEQSRGGVDTQYF
TRBV18	14	TRBJ2-5	CASSPTGGGKTQYF
TRBV6-1	15	TRBJ2-3	CASSEYGTQLDTQYF
TRBV11-2	16	TRBJ1-4	CASSLATGQGEEKLFF
TRBV6-1	14	TRBJ1-1	CASTFRDMNTEAFF
TRBV5-1	14	TRBJ2-5	CASRERGDPGTQYF
TRBV2	15	TRBJ2-6	CANSGQGSGANVLTF
TRBV15	13	TRBJ2-7	CATSSGRNYEQYF
TRBV11-2	14	TRBJ2-7	CASSSWGGVREQYF
TRBV11-2	11	TRBJ1-2	CASSAGAGYTF
TRBV7-2	15	TRBJ1-5	CASSSQTGGGQPQHF
TRBV19	15	TRBJ2-5	CASSIGQGAGKTQYF
TRBV29-1	11	TRBJ1-2	CSVRAGYGYTF
TRBV28	13	TRBJ2-1	CASIEGQLNEQFF
TRBV5-1	16	TRBJ2-5	CASSLLGTGVQETQYF
TRBV29-1	13	TRBJ1-1	CSVLPGLNTEAFF
TRBV18	15	TRBJ2-1	CASSPPGLHVNEQFF
TRBV25-1	15	TRBJ1-6	CASSAREGRASPLHF
TRBV7-3	15	TRBJ2-1	CASSLRQGSYNEQFF
TRBV2	15	TRBJ2-1	CASSELGSSYNEQFF
TRBV27	15	TRBJ2-7	CASTPPVPDLYEQYF
TRBV5-1	13	TRBJ1-3	CASSFEGLDTIYF
TRBV5-1	18	TRBJ1-5	CASSWGEGYRDGNQPQHF
TRBV6-1	13	TRBJ1-5	CASSEVGLGPQHF
TRBV11-2	13	TRBJ1-2	CASSPTWGAGYTF
TRBV19	13	TRBJ2-1	CASSYQRANEQFF
TRBV2	16	TRBJ2-5	CASSAQTTYTQETQYF
TRBV11-2	15	TRBJ2-2	CASELAGAPGGELFF
TRBV7-9	11	TRBJ2-4	CASSGEGQWDF
TRBV5-4	14	TRBJ2-3	CASSHVTWTDTQYF
TRBV21-1	13	TRBJ2-1	CASSKWDSHEQFF
TRBV28	14	TRBJ2-3	CASSLSGTSYTQYF
TRBV5-1	15	TRBJ1-4	CASSLEGQTNEKLFF
TRBV9	15	TRBJ2-5	CASSVSGGAQETQYF
TRBV6-6	14	TRBJ1-1	CASRAGQGFTEAFF
TRBV19	15	TRBJ1-6	CASSTKGVGNSPLHF
TRBV9	18	TRBJ2-2	CASSVAGSGGGNTGELFF
TRBV5-1	13	TRBJ2-5	CASSLGAGETQYF
TRBV18	16	TRBJ1-1	CASSPLGTGSSPEAFF
TRBV28	14	TRBJ2-5	CASMAGGGGETQYF
TRBV7-9	17	TRBJ1-4	CASSFWQGAQSNEKLFF
TRBV6-4	17	TRBJ2-2	CASSDSLAGGQTGELFF
TRBV6-1	13	TRBJ1-5	CASSTHLNQPQHF
TRBV7-8	14	TRBJ2-7	CASSLVQGSYEQYF
TRBV27	15	TRBJ2-7	CASSLSAGASYEQYF
TRBV28	16	TRBJ2-7	CASSPPGLLTSYEQYF
TRBV6-1	17	TRBJ2-3	CASSEGVAGGDTDTQYF
TRBV2	14	TRBJ1-6	CASQESSYNSPLHF
TRBV2	14	TRBJ1-4	CASNKGVGNEKLFF